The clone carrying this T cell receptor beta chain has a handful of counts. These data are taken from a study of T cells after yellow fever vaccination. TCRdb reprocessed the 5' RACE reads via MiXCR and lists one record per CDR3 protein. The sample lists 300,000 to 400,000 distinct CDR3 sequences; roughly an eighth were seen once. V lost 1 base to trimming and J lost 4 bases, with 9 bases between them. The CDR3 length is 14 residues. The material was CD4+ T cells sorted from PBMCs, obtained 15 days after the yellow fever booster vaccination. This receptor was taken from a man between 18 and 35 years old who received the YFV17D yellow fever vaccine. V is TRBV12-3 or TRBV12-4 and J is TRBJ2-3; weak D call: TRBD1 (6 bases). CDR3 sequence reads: CASSLEQGPDTQYF. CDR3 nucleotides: TGTGCCAGCAGTTTAGAACAGGGCCCAGATACGCAGTATTTT.